Shown below are 32 T cell receptor beta chains from a single sample sequenced in a study of shared clonotypes between healthy human individuals. Using immunoSEQ multiplex PCR, the repertoire was profiled, and TCRdb retains in-frame clones only, with some absent. The data show over 2 million clones, approximately 90% seen once. Source material: naive CD4+ T cells from PBMCs. Noted subset: CD45RA+ positively selected. These receptors were taken from a young man in good health. Some clones in this sample may be carry-over from other donors' samples.

The chain joins TRBV5-1 to TRBJ2-7; TRBD2 is a possible D gene (6 bases). The length of the CDR3 is 15 residues. With 2 bases removed from V and 5 bases from J, the gap between germline ends came to 17 bases. Germline V gene sequence: CDR1 SGHRS, CDR2 YFSETQ. The CDR3 is CASSFGGGPDHEQYF. CDR3 DNA sequence: TGCGCCAGCAGCTTTGGGGGAGGACCGGACCACGAGCAGTACTTC. The variable domain in full, with the rest retrieved from reference TRBV5-1 and TRBJ2-7, is KAGVTQTPRYLIKTRGQQVTLSCSPISGHRSVSWYQQTPGQGLQFLFEYFSETQRNKGNFPGRFSGRQFSNSRSEMNVSTLELGDSALYLCASSFGGGPDHEQYFGPGTRLTVT.

The V call is TRBV7-2, the J call TRBJ2-3, with 10 nucleotides matching TRBD2. Germline CDR1 is SGHTA and CDR2 is FQGNSA. Germline trimming cut 9 bases from V and 4 bases from J; bases unmatched to any gene: 4. There are 13 residues in the CDR3. The CDR3 sequence: CASTLAGSDTQYF. The DNA of the CDR3 is TGTGCCAGTACACTAGCGGGGTCAGATACGCAGTATTTT.

The chain joins TRBV5-6 to TRBJ2-2; D possibly uses TRBD1 or TRBD2 (5 bases each). Germline V CDR1 and CDR2: SGHDT, YYEEEE. V was cut by 6 bases and J by 7 bases, with 10 bases left in between. There are 12 residues in the CDR3. The CDR3 DNA is TGTGCCAGCACCCTTGGGGGCGGGGAGCTGTTTTTT. Encoded protein: CASTLGGGELFF.

The gene calls are TRBV9 and TRBJ1-1, with TRBD1 matching 9 bases. The CDR3 sequence is 15 residues long. The germline gives CDR1 SGDLS, CDR2 YYNGEE. J lost 5 bases, V lost 3 bases, and 8 bases had no gene match. DNA of the CDR3: TGTGCCAGCAGCGATGCGACAGGGGGTGGAACTGAAGCTTTCTTT. This codes for CASSDATGGGTEAFF.

The genes are TRBV28 and TRBJ2-2; the D gene could be TRBD1 or TRBD2 (6 bases each). With 1 base removed from V and 6 bases from J, the gap between germline ends came to 12 bases. The germline V gene encodes CDR1 MDHEN and CDR2 SYDVKM. This CDR3 region has 15 residues. The CDR3 nucleotides are TGTGCCAGCAGTTTATTGGGGGGCGAGGCCGGGGAGCTGTTTTTT. Protein product: CASSLLGGEAGELFF.

The chain combines TRBV19 with TRBJ2-2, with 7 bases fitting TRBD1. Germline V gene sequence: CDR1 LNHDA, CDR2 SQIVND (reference sequence). The J segment lost 2 bases and the V segment lost 9 bases, leaving 6 bases of the junction unmatched. This CDR3 comprises 14 residues. CDR3 loop: CASQGEVNTGELFF. The CDR3 DNA follows: TGTGCCAGCCAGGGGGAAGTTAACACCGGGGAGCTGTTTTTT.

This sequence joins TRBV29-1 and TRBJ1-2; no firm D call. The CDR3 is made up of 12 amino acids. Between the trimmed V and J ends, which lost 6 bases and 4 bases, there was a span of 12 bases. Germline CDR1 SQVTM, CDR2 ANQGSEA. CDR3 bases: TGCAGCGTCCACCGTCCGGGCTATGGCTACACCTTC. Encoded protein: CSVHRPGYGYTF.

This clone was observed once. CDR3 in amino acids: CASTFRDDRGHSEQFF. CDR3 nucleotides: TGTGCCAGCACCTTCCGGGACGACAGGGGGCATTCTGAGCAGTTCTTC. This sequence joins TRBV7-8 and TRBJ2-1; 10 bases are a match to TRBD1. The V and J ends lost 7 bases and 9 bases, in that order; junction bases with no gene match: 15. Germline V gene sequence: CDR1 SGHVS, CDR2 FQNEAQ. The CDR3 is made up of 16 amino acids.

Details on this clone: The same CDR3 arises from other DNA sequences in this sample as well. This chain joins TRBV18 and TRBJ2-1; D is uncertain. The germline V gene encodes CDR1 KGHSH and CDR2 LQKENI. This CDR3 is built from 13 residues. Deletions cut 2 bases from V and 5 bases from J, with 7 bases between. CDR3 sequence: CASSPGLNNEQFF. The CDR3, as DNA: TGTGCCAGCTCACCAGGCCTAAACAATGAGCAGTTCTTC.

This clone was observed a handful of times. The chain joins TRBV9 to TRBJ1-1, with D unresolved. This CDR3 is built from 14 residues. V was shortened by 1 base and J by 1 base, with 8 bases between the two germline ends. Germline V CDR1 and CDR2: SGDLS, YYNGEE. The CDR3 region has the DNA TGTGCCAGCAGCGTAAGGCCTGAGAACACTGAAGCTTTCTTT. Its translation: CASSVRPENTEAFF.

Comments on this clone: Other DNA sequences within the sample encode an identical CDR3. The rearrangement links TRBV7-2 to TRBJ1-2; D gene uncertain. V dropped 1 base and J dropped 1 base, with 7 bases sitting between them. Germline values: CDR1 SGHTA, CDR2 FQGNSA. The CDR3 extends over 14 amino acids. CDR3 in DNA: TGTGCCAGCAGCTTAGGGGGAATTAACTATGGCTACACCTTC. Encoded protein: CASSLGGINYGYTF.

This chain connects TRBV19 to TRBJ2-7; no firm D call. Looked up from germline, CDR1 is LNHDA and CDR2 is SQIVND (reference sequence). This CDR3 has 13 residues. Trimming cost V 7 bases and J 2 bases, with 12 bases left between them. CDR3 in DNA: TGTGCCAGTAAGTCAGCCGAAACCTACGAGCAGTACTTC. It yields the protein CASKSAETYEQYF.

This chain connects TRBV19 to TRBJ1-5, with 9 bases matching TRBD1. Per the germline V gene, CDR1 is LNHDA and CDR2 is SQIVND (reference sequence). The CDR3 has 14 residues. Trimming at V came to 7 bases and at J to 9 bases, leaving 10 bases not matched to a gene. CDR3 in amino acids: CASNGQGTSWPQHF. In nucleotides, the CDR3 is TGTGCCAGTAACGGACAGGGGACCTCTTGGCCCCAGCATTTT.

This chain links TRBV28 with TRBJ1-5; tentative D call: TRBD1 (6 bases). The V end was cut by 3 bases, the J end by 1 base, with 13 bases between. This CDR3 comprises 16 residues. CDR1 and CDR2 from the germline V gene are MDHEN and SYDVKM. CDR3 DNA: TGTGCCAGCAGTTTGTGGGGGGCCGCGAGCAATCAGCCCCAGCATTTT. This sequence encodes CASSLWGAASNQPQHF. Combining the CDR3 with reference TRBV28 and TRBJ1-5 gives the whole variable domain DVKVTQSSRYLVKRTGEKVFLECVQDMDHENMFWYRQDPGLGLRLIYFSYDVKMKEKGDIPEGYSVSREKKERFSLILESASTNQTSMYLCASSLWGAASNQPQHFGDGTRLSIL.

The chain joins TRBV5-1 to TRBJ2-2; D call uncertain. V was pared by 5 bases and J by 5 bases, with 7 bases between. The CDR3 covers 12 residues. Germline V gene data show CDR1 as SGHRS and CDR2 as YFSETQ. The CDR3 DNA reads as TGCGCCAGCAGTCTCTTAACCGGGGAGCTGTTTTTT. Its protein is CASSLLTGELFF.

This chain uses TRBV5-6 with TRBJ2-7; D gene unclear. The CDR3 spans 16 residues. The germline gives CDR1 SGHDT, CDR2 YYEEEE. With 3 bases removed from V and 0 bases from J, the gap between germline ends came to 16 bases. The CDR3 sequence is CASSSLTGYYSYEQYF. The CDR3, as DNA: TGTGCCAGCAGCTCGTTAACCGGGTACTACTCCTACGAGCAGTACTTC. The full variable domain, its missing parts supplied by reference TRBV5-6 and TRBJ2-7, is DAGVTQSPTHLIKTRGQQVTLRCSPKSGHDTVSWYQQALGQGPQFIFQYYEEEERQRGNFPDRFSGHQFPNYSSELNVNALLLGDSALYLCASSSLTGYYSYEQYFGPGTRLTVT.

The rearrangement joins TRBV28 to TRBJ2-1; weak D call: TRBD1 (6 bases). The CDR3 contains 12 residues. V was pared by 2 bases and J by 9 bases, with 8 bases between. Germline CDR1 and CDR2: MDHEN and SYDVKM. CDR3 loop: CASSLGTSEQFF. CDR3 coding DNA: TGTGCCAGCAGTTTAGGGACAAGTGAGCAGTTCTTC.

This chain links TRBV9 with TRBJ2-2; the D is unclear. Trimming removed 4 bases from V and 6 bases from J, with 10 bases in between. CDR3 length: 13 amino acids. Germline V gene lookup returns CDR1 SGDLS and CDR2 YYNGEE. The CDR3 DNA reads as TGTGCCAGCAGCCCCAGTGAGGCCGGGGAGCTGTTTTTT. As protein: CASSPSEAGELFF.

This chain uses TRBV9 with TRBJ2-1; 8 bases align to TRBD2. The J segment lost 5 bases and the V segment lost 1 base, leaving 5 bases of the junction unmatched. Germline loops: CDR1 SGDLS, CDR2 YYNGEE. The CDR3 is made up of 15 amino acids. The CDR3 nucleotides are TGTGCCAGCAGCGTAACTAGCGGTGGTGACAATGAGCAGTTCTTC. Protein product: CASSVTSGGDNEQFF.

The genes are TRBV7-9 and TRBJ2-3; 7 nucleotides match TRBD2. CDR3 length: 14 amino acids. Germline lookup yields CDR1 SEHNR and CDR2 FQNEAQ (reference sequence). V lost 1 base, J lost 6 bases, and 4 bases stayed unmatched. CDR3 region: CASSLVGGGDTQYF. Written as DNA, the CDR3 is TGTGCCAGCAGCTTAGTCGGGGGAGGGGATACGCAGTATTTT. Together with reference TRBV7-9 and TRBJ2-3, the CDR3 gives the full variable domain: DTGVSQNPRHKITKRGQNVTFRCDPISEHNRLYWYRQTLGQGPEFLTYFQNEAQLEKSRLLSDRFSAERPKGSFSTLEIQRTEQGDSAMYLCASSLVGGGDTQYFGPGTRLTVL.

The genes are TRBV7-8 and TRBJ2-7, with D hard to call. Trimming left V 1 base short and J 5 bases short, with 12 bases between. The germline CDR1 and CDR2 sequences are SGHVS and FQNEAQ. The length of the CDR3 is 14 residues. CDR3 DNA sequence: TGTGCCAGCAGCTTAGTGTTGGCGTCAGACGAGCAGTACTTC. It encodes CASSLVLASDEQYF.

This chain links TRBV5-1 with TRBJ2-3, with no clear D. Trimming took 4 bases from V and 6 from J, leaving 18 bases between them. The CDR3 is 15 amino acids. CDR1 SGHRS and CDR2 YFSETQ come from the germline V gene. CDR3 nucleotides: TGCGCCAGCAGCGGCGTGGGTTCGGGCGCGGATACGCAGTATTTT. Its translation: CASSGVGSGADTQYF.

In this sample, this clone turned up once. The chain's CDR3 is CAISGYGTSRYEQYF. The CDR3 DNA sequence: TGTGCCATCAGTGGCTACGGGACTAGCCGTTACGAGCAGTACTTC. The rearrangement links TRBV10-3 to TRBJ2-7; 9 bases agree with TRBD2. Germline assignment: CDR1 ENHRY and CDR2 SYGVKD. The CDR3 length is 15 residues. Unmatched junction bases numbered 8, after V lost 4 bases and J lost 4 bases.

The chain links TRBV4-2 to TRBJ2-2, with 10 bases identical to TRBD2. This CDR3 comprises 16 residues. Trimming cost V 9 bases and J 0 bases; bases outside gene matches: 7. Germline CDR1 LGHNA, CDR2 YNFKEQ. The CDR3 DNA reads TGTGCCAGTCATAATCTAGCGGGAGCGAACACCGGGGAGCTGTTTTTT. Residues: CASHNLAGANTGELFF.

This clone was recorded once. In the same sample, other DNA sequences code for this CDR3. The chain is built from TRBV18 and TRBJ1-4; 10 nucleotides match TRBD1. Trimming at V came to 3 bases and at J to 2 bases, leaving 3 bases not matched to a gene. This CDR3 comprises 16 residues. CDR1 KGHSH and CDR2 LQKENI come from the germline V gene. The CDR3 loop reads CASSPQTGGTNEKLFF. The CDR3 nucleotides read TGTGCCAGCTCACCCCAGACAGGGGGCACTAATGAAAAACTGTTTTTT. The entire variable domain, with the rest obtained from reference TRBV18 and TRBJ1-4, is as follows: NAGVMQNPRHLVRRRGQEARLRCSPMKGHSHVYWYRQLPEEGLKFMVYLQKENIIDESGMPKERFSAEFPKEGPSILRIQQVVRGDSAAYFCASSPQTGGTNEKLFFGSGTQLSVL.

The chain carries TRBV28 and TRBJ2-7; TRBD1 matches at 10 bases. Germline V gene sequence: CDR1 MDHEN, CDR2 SYDVKM. This CDR3 contains 14 residues. The V gene end was trimmed by 7 bases and the J gene end by 6 bases; junction bases not matched to a gene: 9. CDR3 sequence: CASTPPRDRGEQYF. The DNA of the CDR3 is TGTGCCAGCACCCCCCCTAGGGACAGGGGCGAGCAGTACTTC. Full variable domain (outside the CDR3, taken from reference TRBV28 and TRBJ2-7): DVKVTQSSRYLVKRTGEKVFLECVQDMDHENMFWYRQDPGLGLRLIYFSYDVKMKEKGDIPEGYSVSREKKERFSLILESASTNQTSMYLCASTPPRDRGEQYFGPGTRLTVT.

The V and J genes are TRBV11-2 and TRBJ2-1, with D unresolved. Trimming removed 8 bases from V and 4 bases from J, with 6 bases in between. Germline CDR1 is SGHAT and CDR2 is FQNNGV. The CDR3 is 11 residues long. For the CDR3, the DNA is TGTGCCAGCCTTTTTTACAATGAGCAGTTCTTC. It yields the protein CASLFYNEQFF. The complete variable domain, with remaining parts taken from reference TRBV11-2 and TRBJ2-1, reads EAGVAQSPRYKIIEKRQSVAFWCNPISGHATLYWYQQILGQGPKLLIQFQNNGVVDDSQLPKDRFSAERLKGVDSTLKIQPAKLEDSAVYLCASLFYNEQFFGPGTRLTVL.

The rearrangement joins TRBV7-3 to TRBJ2-1; 10 bases are shared with TRBD2. Trimming cost V 5 bases and J 3 bases; bases outside gene matches: 4. The CDR3 contains 15 residues. Germline V lookup: CDR1 SGHTA, CDR2 FQGTGA. The CDR3 here is CASSPIAGGYNEQFF. The CDR3 DNA is TGTGCCAGCAGCCCAATAGCGGGAGGCTACAATGAGCAGTTCTTC. Filled out from reference TRBV7-3 and TRBJ2-1, the complete variable domain reads GAGVSQTPSNKVTEKGKYVELRCDPISGHTALYWYRQSLGQGPEFLIYFQGTGAADDSGLPNDRFFAVRPEGSVSTLKIQRTERGDSAVYLCASSPIAGGYNEQFFGPGTRLTVL.

This chain joins TRBV13 and TRBJ2-5; 11 positions agree with TRBD2. Germline V gene lookup returns CDR1 PRHDT and CDR2 FYEKMQ (reference sequence). After removal of 5 bases from V and 2 bases from J, the junction contained 4 bases not matched to a gene. The CDR3 has 15 residues. Written as DNA, the CDR3 is TGTGCCAGCAGCCCCGGGACTAGCGGACAAGAGACCCAGTACTTC. It is translated as CASSPGTSGQETQYF.

The rearrangement links TRBV28 to TRBJ1-4; 8 positions agree with TRBD1. The V segment lost 7 bases and the J segment 3 bases; nucleotides outside the gene matches: 7. Germline V gene lookup returns CDR1 MDHEN and CDR2 SYDVKM. This CDR3 has 15 residues. The CDR3 nucleotides are TGTGCCAGCACCACCCAGGGGGCCGCTAATGAAAAACTGTTTTTT. As protein: CASTTQGAANEKLFF.

The chain uses TRBV18 and TRBJ1-1; no clear D gene. The length of the CDR3 is 13 residues. Trimming took 6 bases from V and 6 from J, leaving 14 bases between them. The germline gives CDR1 KGHSH, CDR2 LQKENI. The CDR3 bases are TGTGCCAGCTCCCTTCTGAGCGGCCCTGAAGCTTTCTTT. Residues: CASSLLSGPEAFF.

V gene TRBV9 combines with J gene TRBJ2-6, with D tentatively TRBD2 (6 bases). V was cut by 2 bases and J by 0 bases, with 15 bases left in between. CDR3 length equals 18 residues. CDR1 SGDLS and CDR2 YYNGEE come from the germline V gene. CDR3 sequence reads: CASSVGGTPSSGANVLTF. CDR3 bases: TGTGCCAGCAGCGTTGGGGGGACCCCCAGCTCTGGGGCCAACGTCCTGACTTTC.